Shown below are 29 T cell receptor beta chains from a single sample sequenced in a study of vaccination and CD4 T cells after COVID-19. These receptors' targets are unknown. The Oncomine TCR Beta short-read assay was what sequenced the DNA obtained from cultured CD4+ T cells. TCRdb itself ran the PCR reads through MiXCR, one entry per CDR3 protein. The sample lists over 8,500 distinct CDR3 sequences, roughly two thirds occurring once. This sample's treatment: roughly 11-day PBMC culture with coronavirus spike peptide pools or control peptides (ViraFEST assay). The sequences come from CD4+ T cells from blood, cultured in vitro, collected before SARS-CoV-2 vaccination. The receptors were sampled from a human donor who had recovered from COVID-19.

The gene calls are TRBV20-1 and TRBJ1-3, with TRBD1 matching over 9 bases. Per the germline V gene, CDR1 is DFQATT and CDR2 is SNEGSKA (reference sequence). CDR3 size: 15 residues. The V gene end was trimmed by 3 bases and the J gene end by 1 base; junction bases not matched to a gene: 4. CDR3: CSASGTGTSGNTIYF. CDR3 nucleotides: TGCAGTGCTAGTGGGACAGGGACTTCTGGAAACACCATATATTTT.

On this clonotype: A junction end diverges from the germline sequence, so it may reflect a read error. The chain has TRBV5-3 and TRBJ2-3, with a tentative D call TRBD2 (5 bases). TRBV5-3 qualifies as an ORF whose function is uncertain. The CDR3 is made up of 14 amino acids. CDR3 residues: CASSFWGDTDTQYF. The CDR3 region has the DNA TGTGCCAGCAGCTTTTGGGGAGACACAGATACGCAGTATTTT.

This clonotype was counted a few times. V usage is TRBV15 and J usage is TRBJ1-6; no clear D. Germline V gene data show CDR1 as LNHNV and CDR2 as YYDKDF (reference sequence). This CDR3 has 15 amino acids. Trimming shortened V by 0 bases and J by 8 bases, and 11 bases separated the two germline ends. The CDR3 DNA reads as TGTGCCACCAGCAGAGAGCCGGGGTGGGATTCACCCCTCCACTTT. Protein: CATSREPGWDSPLHF.

This clonotype occurred a few times. The chain uses TRBV20-1 and TRBJ2-3, with D possibly called TRBD1 or TRBD2 (5 bases each). Trimming left V 4 bases short and J 3 bases short, with 11 bases between. The germline CDR1 and CDR2 sequences are DFQATT and SNEGSKA (reference sequence). This CDR3 comprises 13 residues. The CDR3 DNA sequence: TGCAGTGCTACCGGGACCACAACAGATACGCAGTATTTT. It encodes CSATGTTTDTQYF.

This chain connects TRBV7-3 to TRBJ1-1; D is perhaps TRBD1 (6 bases). The germline V and J ends were trimmed by 5 bases and 6 bases, with 25 bases remaining between them. There are 17 residues in the CDR3. Per the germline V gene, CDR1 is SGHTA and CDR2 is FQGTGA. CDR3 protein: CASSPAVGGIRGAEAFF. DNA of the CDR3: TGTGCCAGCAGCCCAGCGGTGGGGGGAATCAGGGGAGCTGAAGCTTTCTTT.

V usage is TRBV6-4 and J usage is TRBJ2-2; TRBD1 aligns across 7 bases. CDR3 size: 14 residues. Looked up from germline, CDR1 is MRHNA and CDR2 is SNTAGT. The J segment lost 7 bases and the V segment lost 3 bases, leaving 5 bases of the junction unmatched. CDR3 coding DNA: TGTGCCAGCAGTGATGGGACAGACAGCGGGGAGCTGTTTTTT. Residues: CASSDGTDSGELFF.

This chain uses TRBV2 with TRBJ2-1; 8 bases align to TRBD1. Germline V gives CDR1 SNHLY, CDR2 FYNNEI. CDR3 length: 13 residues. Trimming removed 2 bases from V and 10 bases from J; junction bases left unmatched: 4. The CDR3 here is CASSELTGVEQFF. As DNA, the CDR3 is TGTGCCAGCAGTGAACTGACAGGGGTAGAGCAGTTCTTC. Looking up the rest from reference TRBV2 and TRBJ2-1 gives the full variable domain: EPEVTQTPSHQVTQMGQEVILRCVPISNHLYFYWYRQILGQKVEFLVSFYNNEISEKSEIFDDQFSVERPDGSNFTLKIRSTKLEDSAMYFCASSELTGVEQFFGPGTRLTVL.

The gene calls are TRBV20-1 and TRBJ1-2; D is undetermined. V lost 1 base and J 7 bases, leaving 10 bases between the germline ends. Germline CDR1 is DFQATT and CDR2 is SNEGSKA (reference sequence). This CDR3 comprises 12 residues. The CDR3 loop reads CSARGGMLGYTF. The DNA of the CDR3 is TGCAGTGCTAGAGGAGGCATGCTTGGCTACACCTTC.

The rearrangement links TRBV6-1 to TRBJ2-7, with 10 bases that match TRBD1. The CDR3 sequence is 15 residues long. The V segment lost 4 bases and the J segment 6 bases; nucleotides outside the gene matches: 9. Looked up from germline, CDR1 is MNHNS and CDR2 is SASEGT. In DNA, the CDR3 is TGTGCCAGCAGTGGGTATAATGGACAGGGGGGCGAGCAGTACTTC. Its translation: CASSGYNGQGGEQYF.

The chain is built from TRBV27 and TRBJ1-2; tentative D call: TRBD1 (5 bases). The CDR3 sequence is 15 residues long. Germline V gene sequence: CDR1 MNHEY, CDR2 SMNVEV (reference sequence). The germline V and J ends were trimmed by 4 bases and 2 bases, with 14 bases remaining between them. CDR3 bases: TGTGCCAGCAGTTCTCGATCGGGACGGAACTATGGCTACACCTTC. It encodes CASSSRSGRNYGYTF.

The V call is TRBV19, the J call TRBJ2-3; tentatively, D is TRBD2 (6 bases). Germline V gene lookup returns CDR1 LNHDA and CDR2 SQIVND (reference sequence). V was pared by 5 bases and J by 2 bases, with 17 bases between. The length of the CDR3 is 16 residues. For the CDR3, the DNA is TGTGCCAGTAGTGGGGGGACCCGGTTTTCCACAGATACGCAGTATTTT. Encoded protein: CASSGGTRFSTDTQYF.

The chain carries TRBV20-1 and TRBJ1-1; 7 bases map to TRBD1. The germline V gene has CDR1 DFQATT and CDR2 SNEGSKA (reference sequence). J gave up 1 base and V 6 bases, and 5 bases lay outside the gene matches. There are 13 residues in the CDR3. The CDR3 is CSAPQGGNTEAFF. The CDR3 nucleotides read TGCAGTGCCCCGCAGGGGGGGAACACTGAAGCTTTCTTT.

The J gene is TRBJ2-5, the V gene TRBV2; D is tentatively TRBD1 or TRBD2 (6 bases each). Trimming removed 6 bases at V and 4 bases at J, with 12 bases between. The CDR3 is 13 residues long. Germline assignment: CDR1 SNHLY and CDR2 FYNNEI. The CDR3 nucleotides are TGTGCCAGCAGCAGAGGGGGGCCAGAGACCCAGTACTTC. It is translated as CASSRGGPETQYF.

This clonotype was picked up a small number of times. The CDR3 region is CASSEEAGSFAEAFF. The CDR3 bases are TGTGCCAGCAGTGAAGAGGCAGGGTCGTTCGCCGAAGCTTTCTTT. The chain links TRBV6-1 to TRBJ1-1; tentative D call: TRBD1 (5 bases). Trimming took 1 base from V and 8 from J, leaving 17 bases between them. This CDR3 is built from 15 residues. The germline V gene has CDR1 MNHNS and CDR2 SASEGT.

V gene TRBV7-2 combines with J gene TRBJ2-1, with TRBD2 identical over 7 bases. The junction had 8 bases not matched to a gene; V was cut back by 3 bases and J by 6 bases. Germline-derived CDR1 and CDR2 are SGHTA and FQGNSA. The CDR3 extends over 15 amino acids. CDR3 in DNA: TGTGCCAGCAGCTTCTGGACTAGGTGGGGCAATGAGCAGTTCTTC. Translated, it gives CASSFWTRWGNEQFF.

This clonotype showed up just a few times. The chain links TRBV7-3 to TRBJ1-5; D may be TRBD1 (5 bases). Germline values: CDR1 SGHTA, CDR2 FQGTGA. V was cut by 6 bases and J by 3 bases, with 12 bases left in between. The CDR3 totals 14 residues. CDR3 amino acids: CASSSTEDNQPQHF. DNA of the CDR3: TGTGCCAGCAGTTCGACAGAAGACAATCAGCCCCAGCATTTT.

This chain links TRBV27 with TRBJ2-3, with 9 positions matching TRBD2. CDR1 is MNHEY and CDR2 is SMNVEV in the germline V gene (reference sequence). V trimming: 5 bases; J trimming: 5 bases; junction bases outside the gene matches: 5. The CDR3 extends over 14 amino acids. CDR3 DNA sequence: TGTGCCAGCAGTATCAGCGGGGGGCGAGATACGCAGTATTTT. Encoded protein: CASSISGGRDTQYF.

The chain combines TRBV15 with TRBJ1-1; maybe TRBD1 (6 bases). The CDR3 consists of 14 residues. V lost 6 bases and J lost 1, with 12 bases in between. Germline lookup yields CDR1 LNHNV and CDR2 YYDKDF (reference sequence). The CDR3 nucleotides read TGTGCCACCAGTTACGGACAGTGGAACACTGAAGCTTTCTTT. Translating gives CATSYGQWNTEAFF. The entire variable domain, with the rest obtained from reference TRBV15 and TRBJ1-1, is as follows: DAMVIQNPRYQVTQFGKPVTLSCSQTLNHNVMYWYQQKSSQAPKLLFHYYDKDFNNEADTPDNFQSRRPNTSFCFLDIRSPGLGDTAMYLCATSYGQWNTEAFFGQGTRLTVV.

The chain joins TRBV10-1 to TRBJ1-4, with 9 bases matching TRBD1. Germline loops: CDR1 WNHNN, CDR2 SYGVQD (reference sequence). V lost 8 bases, J lost 8 bases, and 6 bases stayed unmatched. The CDR3 is 13 amino acids. CDR3 sequence (DNA): TGCGCCAGCTCGGGACAGGGAAGGGAAAAACTGTTTTTT. Its protein is CASSGQGREKLFF.

The chain has TRBV18 and TRBJ2-1, with 7 bases matching TRBD2. V lost 0 bases to trimming and J lost 4 bases; unmatched junction nucleotides: 3. CDR1 and CDR2 (germline): KGHSH, LQKENI. The CDR3 has 15 amino acids. The CDR3 here is CASSPPPSGYNEQFF. As DNA, the CDR3 is TGTGCCAGCTCACCACCCCCTAGCGGTTACAATGAGCAGTTCTTC.

The rearrangement joins TRBV30 to TRBJ1-1, with D tentatively TRBD1 (5 bases). CDR1 and CDR2 from the germline V gene are GTSNPN and SVGIG (reference sequence). The CDR3 length is 14 residues. V lost 1 base and J lost 5, with 14 bases in between. The CDR3 region is CAWSGWSRVTEAFF. The CDR3 region has the DNA TGTGCCTGGAGTGGATGGTCCAGGGTGACTGAAGCTTTCTTT.

The rearrangement links TRBV11-2 to TRBJ2-5; D uncertain. There are 13 residues in the CDR3. The V and J ends lost 5 bases and 1 base respectively, with 8 bases between them. Germline lookup yields CDR1 SGHAT and CDR2 FQNNGV. The CDR3 region has the DNA TGTGCCAGCAGCGTCGGGCCCCAAGAGACCCAGTACTTC. Its protein product is CASSVGPQETQYF.

This CDR3 is CASSLSTHEKLFF. CDR3 nucleotide sequence: TGTGCCAGCAGCTTAAGTACACATGAAAAACTGTTTTTT. This chain joins TRBV7-9 and TRBJ1-4; D is uncertain. Germline V gives CDR1 SEHNR, CDR2 FQNEAQ (reference sequence). Trimming shortened V by 2 bases and J by 6 bases, and 7 bases separated the two germline ends. CDR3 length: 13 residues.

V gene TRBV27 combines with J gene TRBJ2-7; a weak D match, TRBD2 (5 bases). The CDR3 spans 15 residues. The germline V and J ends were trimmed by 0 bases and 2 bases, with 11 bases remaining between them. Germline lookup yields CDR1 MNHEY and CDR2 SMNVEV (reference sequence). The CDR3 bases are TGTGCCAGCAGTTTATCCGTAACTAGTCCCTACGAGCAGTACTTC. Amino acids: CASSLSVTSPYEQYF.

This sequence joins TRBV28 and TRBJ1-1; 7 nucleotides line up with TRBD1. J gave up 7 bases and V 2 bases, and 13 bases lay outside the gene matches. CDR1 is MDHEN, CDR2 SYDVKM, per germline. This CDR3 comprises 16 residues. The CDR3 DNA sequence: TGTGCCAGCAGTTTACCGACAGGGCGCCCGGGCGTTGAAGCTTTCTTT. As protein: CASSLPTGRPGVEAFF.

This clonotype was recorded a few times. The chain joins TRBV7-9 to TRBJ2-7; 9 nucleotides line up with TRBD2. Trimming cost V 1 base and J 5 bases; bases outside gene matches: 21. This CDR3 has 20 amino acids. Germline lookup yields CDR1 SEHNR and CDR2 FQNEAQ (reference sequence). The chain's CDR3 is CASSLVYLGTSIGGSDEQYF. The CDR3 DNA reads TGTGCCAGCAGCTTAGTATATTTGGGGACTAGCATTGGGGGATCGGACGAGCAGTACTTC.

V gene TRBV28 combines with J gene TRBJ1-4; the D gene is possibly TRBD1 (6 bases). Germline V gene data show CDR1 as MDHEN and CDR2 as SYDVKM. V dropped 5 bases and J dropped 7 bases, with 20 bases sitting between them. This CDR3 spans 16 amino acids. CDR3 nucleotide sequence: TGTGCCAGCAGTGTAGTTTTGGGGGGCGGTGGTGAAAAACTGTTTTTT. Translating it yields CASSVVLGGGGEKLFF.

The J gene is TRBJ1-3, the V gene TRBV2; D is possibly TRBD1 (6 bases). Germline CDR1 and CDR2: SNHLY and FYNNEI. V was trimmed by 6 bases and J by 4 bases, leaving 13 bases between them. This CDR3 is built from 14 residues. The CDR3 sequence: CASRMGGRGNTIYF. The DNA of the CDR3 is TGTGCCAGCAGGATGGGGGGCCGAGGAAACACCATATATTTT. Combining the CDR3 with reference TRBV2 and TRBJ1-3 gives the whole variable domain EPEVTQTPSHQVTQMGQEVILRCVPISNHLYFYWYRQILGQKVEFLVSFYNNEISEKSEIFDDQFSVERPDGSNFTLKIRSTKLEDSAMYFCASRMGGRGNTIYFGEGSWLTVV.

The rearrangement joins TRBV20-1 to TRBJ2-1; D might be TRBD1 or TRBD2, each matching 5 bases. CDR1 is DFQATT, CDR2 SNEGSKA, per germline (reference sequence). This CDR3 spans 13 amino acids. V was clipped by 3 bases and J by 6 bases, with 12 bases between them. For the CDR3, the DNA is TGCAGTGCTAGTCGTGAGGGGCCCAATGAGCAGTTCTTC. Translating gives CSASREGPNEQFF.